Presented here are 22 T cell receptor beta chains from one specimen sequenced in a study of metastatic and nonmetastatic thyroid tumors. Every patient underwent thyroid surgery untreated. TCRdb reassembled clones from the PCR reads with MiXCR. This sample yields tens of thousands of clones, of which around 16% are seen a single time; roughly 6.6% belongs to the top ten. Sequencing used blood. The source is a male donor with papillary thyroid cancer or a benign thyroid nodule (not recorded which). Some clones in this sample may be carry-over from other donors' samples.

For the CDR3, the DNA is TGTGCCAGTAGTATAGTCCCCCCTAACAGGCTTACGGAGCAGTTCTTC. It specifies CASSIVPPNRLTEQFF. The chain links TRBV19 to TRBJ2-1; tentatively, D is TRBD1 (5 bases). The CDR3 length is 16 residues. CDR1 is LNHDA and CDR2 is SQIVND in the germline V gene (reference sequence). V lost 1 base and J lost 10, with 20 bases in between.

This clone was seen many times. V and J are TRBV5-6 and TRBJ1-5; D ambiguous. Germline CDR1 and CDR2: SGHDT and YYEEEE. The CDR3 length is 15 residues. Trimming removed 1 base at V and 0 bases at J, with 8 bases between. Written as DNA, the CDR3 is TGTGCCAGCAGCTTGACAACAGATAGCAATCAGCCCCAGCATTTT. Amino acid sequence: CASSLTTDSNQPQHF.

This clone has ten or more counts. The rearrangement links TRBV7-8 to TRBJ2-7; D gene unclear. V lost 1 base and J 3 bases, leaving 10 bases between the germline ends. The length of the CDR3 is 14 residues. Germline loops: CDR1 SGHVS, CDR2 FQNEAQ. For the CDR3, the DNA is TGTGCCAGCAGCTTAGGGGTGGGGAACTACGAGCAGTACTTC. It is translated as CASSLGVGNYEQYF.

This clone was seen more than once but under ten times. This chain uses TRBV12-3 or TRBV12-4 with TRBJ1-6; TRBD1 might be the D (5 bases). The CDR3 loop spans 14 amino acids. The ends were cut back, 3 bases at V and 11 bases at J, with 14 bases in the middle. CDR3 coding DNA: TGTGCCAGCAGTTTGGTATCTGGGACGGCACCCCTCCACTTT. Its protein is CASSLVSGTAPLHF.

This clone was seen at least ten times. The V and J genes are TRBV6-1 and TRBJ2-6; D gene unclear. The ends were cut back, 8 bases at V and 0 bases at J, with 5 bases in the middle. Germline CDR1 is MNHNS and CDR2 is SASEGT. The CDR3 has 13 residues. CDR3 bases: TGTGCCAGCGTTGGCTCTGGGGCCAACGTCCTGACTTTC. Its protein is CASVGSGANVLTF.

The V gene is TRBV6-2 or TRBV6-3, the J gene TRBJ1-5, with D perhaps matching TRBD1 (5 bases). Between the trimmed V and J ends, which lost 2 bases and 1 base, there was a span of 15 bases. In germline, CDR1 is MNHEY, CDR2 SVGEGT. The CDR3 spans 17 residues. CDR3 loop: CASSYPGLGFSNQPQHF. The CDR3 DNA is TGTGCCAGCAGTTACCCGGGACTGGGCTTCAGCAATCAGCCCCAGCATTTT.

As regards this clone: Lacking the conserved final phenylalanine or tryptophan, this CDR3 likely reflects a read error. No DNA is shown, since the ends of the CDR3 on it are uncertain; the CDR3 is the one TCRdb lists. The V gene is TRBV28, the J gene TRBJ1-1; the DNA was not compared with TRBD1, the D call given in the table. The CDR3 comprises 11 residues, both ends counted. Germline assignment: CDR1 MDHEN and CDR2 SYDVKM. Here the CDR3 reads CASSTGNRDWI.

The genes are TRBV12-3 or TRBV12-4 and TRBJ2-1; a possible D gene is TRBD1 (5 bases). The CDR3 runs 15 residues. Trimming left V 4 bases short and J 8 bases short, with 18 bases between. CDR3 coding DNA: TGTGCCAGCAGTTCCCAGGGCCTTTCAGTCGATGAGCAGTTCTTC. This encodes CASSSQGLSVDEQFF.

This clone was detected ten times or more. The chain has TRBV9 and TRBJ2-1; perhaps TRBD1 as D (6 bases). From germline, CDR1 is SGDLS and CDR2 YYNGEE. This CDR3 contains 14 residues. The ends were cut back, 0 bases at V and 8 bases at J, with 12 bases in the middle. The DNA of the CDR3 is TGTGCCAGCAGCGTAGTCCAGGGGCGGGATGAGCAGTTCTTC. The encoded protein is CASSVVQGRDEQFF. Drawing the rest from reference TRBV9 and TRBJ2-1, the complete variable domain is DSGVTQTPKHLITATGQRVTLRCSPRSGDLSVYWYQQSLDQGLQFLIQYYNGEERAKGNILERFSAQQFPDLHSELNLSSLELGDSALYFCASSVVQGRDEQFFGPGTRLTVL.

This clone was recorded many times. The J gene is TRBJ2-3, the V gene TRBV19, with TRBD1 matching over 9 bases. The CDR3 is 14 amino acids. Germline V lookup: CDR1 LNHDA, CDR2 SQIVND (reference sequence). V gave up 6 bases and J gave up 11 bases; unmatched junction bases: 12. Here the CDR3 DNA reads TGTGCCAGTAGCGGGACAGGGCGGGTTCTGGGGCAGTATTTT. As protein: CASSGTGRVLGQYF.

V and J are TRBV20-1 and TRBJ2-2; D possibly corresponds to TRBD1 (5 bases). The CDR3 has 13 residues. Germline values: CDR1 DFQATT, CDR2 SNEGSKA (reference sequence). The V gene lost 6 bases and the J gene lost 4 bases, with 12 bases spanning the gap. CDR3 in DNA: TGCAGTGCCTCGCGCAGGGTCACCGGGGAGCTGTTTTTT. This encodes CSASRRVTGELFF.

The rearrangement joins TRBV5-4 to TRBJ2-1, with TRBD2 identical over 10 bases. With 3 bases clipped from V and 0 bases from J, the junction kept 12 bases outside the gene matches. CDR1 and CDR2 (germline): SGHNT, YYREEE (reference sequence). The CDR3 totals 19 residues. The CDR3, as DNA: TGTGCCAGCAGCTGGGGACTAGCGCGACCCCGGAGCTCCTACAATGAGCAGTTCTTC. It yields the protein CASSWGLARPRSSYNEQFF. The full variable domain, completed using reference TRBV5-4 and TRBJ2-1, is ETGVTQSPTHLIKTRGQQVTLRCSSQSGHNTVSWYQQALGQGPQFIFQYYREEENGRGNFPPRFSGLQFPNYSSELNVNALELDDSALYLCASSWGLARPRSSYNEQFFGPGTRLTVL.

There are many counts of this clone. J is TRBJ2-2 and V is TRBV12-3 or TRBV12-4; D remains ambiguous. V dropped 0 bases and J dropped 4 bases, with 3 bases sitting between them. The CDR3 runs to 13 residues. This CDR3 reads CASSLASTGELFF. The CDR3 bases are TGTGCCAGCAGTTTAGCGAGCACCGGGGAGCTGTTTTTT.

This clone has ten or more counts. The gene calls are TRBV7-2 and TRBJ1-2, with a possible D match to TRBD1 (6 bases). The CDR3 contains 14 residues. Germline V gene lookup returns CDR1 SGHTA and CDR2 FQGNSA. Trimming removed 6 bases at V and 2 bases at J, with 13 bases between. For the CDR3, the DNA is TGTGCCAGCAGGGCCCGGGGGGCCAACTATGGCTACACCTTC. It is translated as CASRARGANYGYTF.

This clone turned up a few times. The chain has TRBV6-1 and TRBJ2-1; D gene ambiguous. V gave up 6 bases and J gave up 7 bases, with 10 bases separating them. Germline CDR1 is MNHNS and CDR2 is SASEGT. The CDR3 runs 12 residues. This chain's CDR3 is CASRKVGNEQFF. The CDR3 DNA reads TGTGCCAGCAGAAAGGTTGGGAATGAGCAGTTCTTC.

The chain recombines TRBV18 with TRBJ2-7; 10 bases fit TRBD2. The length of the CDR3 is 15 residues. Germline V gene sequence: CDR1 KGHSH, CDR2 LQKENI. V gave up 2 bases and J gave up 3 bases; unmatched junction bases: 4. The CDR3 here is CASSPYGTSVYEQYF. The CDR3, as DNA: TGTGCCAGCTCACCATATGGGACTAGCGTCTACGAGCAGTACTTC. The full variable domain, with the rest looked up from reference TRBV18 and TRBJ2-7, is NAGVMQNPRHLVRRRGQEARLRCSPMKGHSHVYWYRQLPEEGLKFMVYLQKENIIDESGMPKERFSAEFPKEGPSILRIQQVVRGDSAAYFCASSPYGTSVYEQYFGPGTRLTVT.

This clone was observed a few times. The chain employs TRBV28 and TRBJ2-7; no clear D gene. The CDR3 extends over 16 amino acids. CDR1 is MDHEN and CDR2 is SYDVKM in the germline V gene. Trimming took 3 bases from V and 3 from J, leaving 18 bases between them. The CDR3 protein is CASSFPRGAPDYEQYF. The CDR3 DNA reads TGTGCCAGCAGTTTTCCCCGTGGAGCCCCCGACTACGAGCAGTACTTC.

This clone has a count of ten or more. The V call is TRBV4-2, the J call TRBJ1-5; D is undetermined. The germline gives CDR1 LGHNA, CDR2 YNFKEQ. V was clipped by 4 bases and J by 0 bases, with 13 bases between them. The CDR3 totals 16 residues. The CDR3 DNA is TGTGCCAGCAGCCGGTCATGGCAGGATAGCAATCAGCCCCAGCATTTT. As protein: CASSRSWQDSNQPQHF.

There are many counts of this clone. The chain has TRBV5-1 and TRBJ2-1; D might be TRBD2 (6 bases). Trimming shortened V by 0 bases and J by 10 bases, and 14 bases separated the two germline ends. The CDR3 is 14 amino acids. Per the germline V gene, CDR1 is SGHRS and CDR2 is YFSETQ. Here the CDR3 reads CASSLEVGTEEQFF. DNA of the CDR3: TGCGCCAGCAGCTTGGAGGTCGGGACTGAGGAGCAGTTCTTC. The whole variable domain, filled in from reference TRBV5-1 and TRBJ2-1, reads KAGVTQTPRYLIKTRGQQVTLSCSPISGHRSVSWYQQTPGQGLQFLFEYFSETQRNKGNFPGRFSGRQFSNSRSEMNVSTLELGDSALYLCASSLEVGTEEQFFGPGTRLTVL.

This clone has ten or more counts. Other nucleotide sequences from this sample produce the same CDR3. The chain combines TRBV18 with TRBJ2-6, with D uncertain. Germline lookup yields CDR1 KGHSH and CDR2 LQKENI. The V gene lost 3 bases and the J gene lost 0 bases, with 9 bases spanning the gap. CDR3 length equals 16 residues. The CDR3 is CASSPTQSSGANVLTF. DNA for the CDR3: TGTGCCAGCTCACCGACACAAAGCTCTGGGGCCAACGTCCTGACTTTC.

Notes on this clone: Germline and junction disagree at one end, which may indicate a read error. This chain connects TRBV6-1 to TRBJ2-7; 9 positions agree with TRBD2. This CDR3 has 15 amino acids. Germline V gene sequence: CDR1 MNHNS, CDR2 SASEGT. The CDR3 protein is CASIAGGGWYYDQYF. The DNA for the CDR3 is TGTGCCAGCATCGCGGGGGGGGGCTGGTACTACGATCAGTACTTC.

This clone was counted ten times or more. The chain couples TRBV7-9 to TRBJ1-1; 7 bases match TRBD1. The trim removed 1 base at V and 3 bases at J, leaving 2 bases unmatched. This CDR3 has 14 residues. The germline gives CDR1 SEHNR, CDR2 FQNEAQ (reference sequence). The CDR3 here is CASSLGDSDTEAFF. DNA for the CDR3: TGTGCCAGCAGCTTAGGGGACAGCGACACTGAAGCTTTCTTT.